This T cell receptor beta chain is drawn from a study of T cells expressing NK-cell markers. Study-wide context: Sorted CD3+CD56+NKG2C+, CD3+CD56+NKG2C- and CD3+CD56-NKG2C+ T-cell subsets were beta-chain profiled. The study's findings and limits: Dominance of the CD3+CD56-NKG2C+ fraction by these clonotypes also held in a handful of donors. As a fraction of CD8+ T cells, dominant NKG2C+ clonotypes reached roughly 1.0-7.5% in six donors.

Of note for this clonotype: Its specificity is unknown.

Reanalyzing the 5' RACE reads, TCRdb keeps one entry per CDR3 protein, without DNA. The sample table sets out 500,000 to 700,000 distinct CDR3 sequences. CDR1 is SGHRS and CDR2 is YFSETQ in the germline V gene. The length of the CDR3 is 15 residues. The sequence was obtained from a man in his late teens or twenties in good health. The sequenced sample consisted of blood T cells: a sorted CD56 or NKG2C T cell subset, CD4+ or CD8+ T cells, or bulk PBMC T cells (not recorded which). The rearrangement joins TRBV5-1 to TRBJ1-2; as DNA is missing, the TRBD1 call by TCRdb cannot be tested. CDR3 residues: CASSSGSGTGNGYTF.